This T cell receptor (beta chain) was captured in a study of T cell changes during pregnancy in multiple sclerosis. V dropped 8 bases and J dropped 6; count of bases not matched to a gene: 18. The CDR3 is 16 amino acids. Germline CDR1 reads SQVTM; CDR2 reads ANQGSEA. TCRdb's table, derived via immunoSEQ multiplex PCR, lists solely in-frame clones and lacks some. Here the sample spans 70,000 to 85,000 clones, 92% being singletons. This TCR came from a female donor with multiple sclerosis, enrolled in a pregnancy study. V and J are TRBV29-1 and TRBJ2-3; 9 bases match TRBD2. The specimen comprised peripheral blood, sampled before pregnancy. The CDR3 bases are TGCAGCACCCCAGCGGGGGGCCGGAGTGACGGGGATACGCAGTATTTT. Its protein product is CSTPAGGRSDGDTQYF.